The 26 T cell receptor beta chains below were found in one sample sequenced in a study of blood T cell repertoires in COVID-19. Libraries were prepared by immunoSEQ multiplex PCR; TCRdb keeps only in-frame clonotypes and omits some of them. The sample holds around 400,000 clones, just under 90% seen once. The sequencing input was PBMCs or T cells enriched from blood (not recorded which). Every receptor here comes from a woman in her thirties who had recovered from COVID-19.

The chain carries TRBV18 and TRBJ1-4; 8 nucleotides align to TRBD1. V shed 0 bases, J shed 8 bases, and the junction held 8 bases outside the gene matches. The CDR3 totals 16 residues. Germline assignment: CDR1 KGHSH and CDR2 LQKENI. The chain's CDR3 is CASSPPFGQGGEKLFF. The DNA of the CDR3 is TGTGCCAGCTCACCACCATTTGGACAGGGTGGAGAAAAACTGTTTTTT.

The V call is TRBV5-4, the J call TRBJ2-7, with TRBD2 matching 10 bases. CDR3 length: 17 residues. Germline V CDR1 and CDR2: SGHNT, YYREEE (reference sequence). J gave up 4 bases and V 4 bases, and 14 bases lay outside the gene matches. The CDR3 DNA sequence: TGTGCCAGCAGCCACGGTGGTGCTAGCGGGAGTGTTTACGAGCAGTACTTC. The encoded protein is CASSHGGASGSVYEQYF. Full variable domain (outside the CDR3, taken from reference TRBV5-4 and TRBJ2-7): ETGVTQSPTHLIKTRGQQVTLRCSSQSGHNTVSWYQQALGQGPQFIFQYYREEENGRGNFPPRFSGLQFPNYSSELNVNALELDDSALYLCASSHGGASGSVYEQYFGPGTRLTVT.

J is TRBJ2-7 and V is TRBV3-1 (or the pseudogene TRBV3-2); D ambiguous. Germline loops: CDR1 LGHDT, CDR2 YNNKEL (reference sequence). Trimming took off 4 bases at V and 0 bases at J, with 16 bases between the two ends. The CDR3 sequence is 16 residues long. CDR3 in DNA: TGTGCCAGCAGCCCCCACGCGACTTATGCCTCCTACGAGCAGTACTTC. Its protein product is CASSPHATYASYEQYF.

The genes are TRBV4-1 and TRBJ1-2, with TRBD1 matching over 9 bases. Germline V lookup: CDR1 MGHRA, CDR2 YSYEKL. The junction had 4 bases not matched to a gene; V was cut back by 1 base and J by 7 bases. This CDR3 has 14 residues. CDR3 residues: CASSQAGTGSGYTF. CDR3 nucleotide sequence: TGCGCCAGCAGCCAAGCCGGGACAGGGTCTGGCTACACCTTC.

For this clone: Different DNA sequences within this sample yield the same CDR3. This sequence joins TRBV30 and TRBJ1-1; D remains unclear. Germline-derived CDR1 and CDR2 are GTSNPN and SVGIG (reference sequence). The CDR3 runs to 13 residues. V was pared by 1 base and J by 2 bases, with 8 bases between. The CDR3 DNA reads TGTGCCTGGAGTGCCCAGGTTAACACTGAAGCTTTCTTT. The encoded protein is CAWSAQVNTEAFF.

This clone was recorded once. The chain is built from TRBV14 and TRBJ2-1, with D perhaps TRBD2 (5 bases). Germline CDR1 is SGHDN and CDR2 is FVKESK. This CDR3 has 15 amino acids. V was trimmed by 4 bases and J by 3 bases, leaving 13 bases between them. In nucleotides, the CDR3 is TGTGCCAGCAGCCTTACTAGTGAAAGCTACAATGAGCAGTTCTTC. As protein: CASSLTSESYNEQFF. Using reference TRBV14 and TRBJ2-1 for the parts outside the CDR3, the full variable domain is EAGVTQFPSHSVIEKGQTVTLRCDPISGHDNLYWYRRVMGKEIKFLLHFVKESKQDESGMPNNRFLAERTGGTYSTLKVQPAELEDSGVYFCASSLTSESYNEQFFGPGTRLTVL.

Remarks on this clone: Distinct nucleotide sequences in the sample also encode this CDR3. CDR3 sequence (DNA): TGCAGCGTTGGGGACAGGGGCTACGAGCAGTACTTC. Translating it yields CSVGDRGYEQYF. The chain has TRBV29-1 and TRBJ2-7; TRBD1 matches 10 bases. Germline loops: CDR1 SQVTM, CDR2 ANQGSEA. With 4 bases clipped from V and 3 bases from J, the junction kept 0 bases outside the gene matches. The CDR3 is 12 residues long.

The gene calls are TRBV2 and TRBJ1-4; 7 positions match TRBD1. The V segment lost 6 bases and the J segment 8 bases; nucleotides outside the gene matches: 9. Germline V CDR1 and CDR2: SNHLY, FYNNEI. The CDR3 contains 14 residues. The chain's CDR3 is CASRMTGIGEKLFF. DNA of the CDR3: TGTGCCAGCAGGATGACAGGGATTGGCGAAAAACTGTTTTTT.

The chain combines TRBV6-4 with TRBJ1-4, with a possible D match to TRBD1 (5 bases). The CDR3 is made up of 16 amino acids. Trimming left V 6 bases short and J 1 base short, with 15 bases between. Germline V gene data show CDR1 as MRHNA and CDR2 as SNTAGT. CDR3 loop: CASRRPWGRTNEKLFF. In DNA, the CDR3 is TGTGCCAGCAGGCGGCCCTGGGGCAGAACTAATGAAAAACTGTTTTTT.

The chain joins TRBV5-6 to TRBJ2-7, with D perhaps TRBD1 (5 bases). CDR3 length: 14 residues. V was trimmed by 3 bases and J by 4 bases, leaving 14 bases between them. Germline V lookup: CDR1 SGHDT, CDR2 YYEEEE. The CDR3 reads CASSSTGHLYEQYF. For the CDR3, the DNA is TGTGCCAGCAGCTCAACTGGACACTTATACGAGCAGTACTTC.

The gene calls are TRBV2 and TRBJ1-5; 7 bases are a match to TRBD1. The V segment lost 6 bases and the J segment 6 bases; nucleotides outside the gene matches: 8. CDR3 length: 14 residues. Germline CDR1 and CDR2: SNHLY and FYNNEI. The CDR3 sequence is CASRASTGSQPQHF. The DNA for the CDR3 is TGTGCCAGCAGAGCCTCGACAGGGTCTCAGCCCCAGCATTTT.

This clone was observed a handful of times. V and J are TRBV11-2 and TRBJ1-5; D ambiguous. With 5 bases removed from V and 6 bases from J, the gap between germline ends came to 8 bases. The germline V gene has CDR1 SGHAT and CDR2 FQNNGV. CDR3 length: 12 residues. The CDR3 sequence is CASSPQSQPQHF. CDR3 DNA sequence: TGTGCCAGCAGCCCCCAATCTCAGCCCCAGCATTTT.

The chain has TRBV7-8 and TRBJ2-2; 9 nucleotides match TRBD2. The junction had 18 bases not matched to a gene; V was cut back by 5 bases and J by 8 bases. Germline CDR1 is SGHVS and CDR2 is FQNEAQ. This CDR3 has 18 residues. The CDR3 coding sequence is TGTGCCAGCAGCCCTGCTGGGCGGGGGGGCGGTTATACTGGGGAGCTGTTTTTT. Translation gives CASSPAGRGGGYTGELFF.

This sequence joins TRBV5-4 and TRBJ1-4; TRBD1 matches 7 bases. The V gene end was trimmed by 6 bases and the J gene end by 5 bases; junction bases not matched to a gene: 7. Germline-derived CDR1 and CDR2 are SGHNT and YYREEE (reference sequence). This CDR3 has 14 amino acids. CDR3 coding DNA: TGTGCCAGCAAGGGGGCAGGGCTGAATGAAAAACTGTTTTTT. Its translation: CASKGAGLNEKLFF.

The chain employs TRBV19 and TRBJ1-1; D call uncertain. This CDR3 has 12 amino acids. The V end was cut by 6 bases, the J end by 7 bases, with 12 bases between. Looked up from germline, CDR1 is LNHDA and CDR2 is SQIVND (reference sequence). This chain's CDR3 is CASRIAGNEAFF. The CDR3 DNA reads as TGTGCCAGTAGGATTGCCGGGAATGAAGCTTTCTTT.

The chain uses TRBV5-4 and TRBJ2-1, with 7 bases aligning to TRBD1. Germline V CDR1 and CDR2: SGHNT, YYREEE (reference sequence). The V and J ends lost 4 bases and 4 bases, in that order; junction bases with no gene match: 2. There are 13 residues in the CDR3. The CDR3 sequence is CASSVDRYNEQFF. CDR3 bases: TGTGCCAGCAGCGTGGACAGGTACAATGAGCAGTTCTTC.

V usage is TRBV28 and J usage is TRBJ1-6; D is possibly TRBD1 (5 bases). Germline V gene lookup returns CDR1 MDHEN and CDR2 SYDVKM. CDR3 length equals 16 residues. V dropped 5 bases and J dropped 9 bases, with 20 bases sitting between them. The CDR3 loop is CASSPLWGVLRSPLHF. The CDR3 nucleotides are TGTGCCAGCAGTCCCCTATGGGGGGTGTTGCGTTCACCCCTCCACTTT.

This chain joins TRBV30 and TRBJ1-1; 7 bases are a match to TRBD1. Trimming at V came to 0 bases and at J to 4 bases, leaving 5 bases not matched to a gene. The germline CDR1 and CDR2 sequences are GTSNPN and SVGIG (reference sequence). The CDR3 spans 14 residues. DNA of the CDR3: TGTGCCTGGAGTGTTAAAGGGGGCAGCACTGAAGCTTTCTTT. Its translation: CAWSVKGGSTEAFF. The full variable domain, rest sourced from reference TRBV30 and TRBJ1-1, is SQTIHQWPATLVQPVGSPLSLECTVEGTSNPNLYWYRQAAGRGLQLLFYSVGIGQISSEVPQNLSASRPQDRQFILSSKKLLLSDSGFYLCAWSVKGGSTEAFFGQGTRLTVV.

This chain links TRBV15 with TRBJ2-1; tentatively, D is TRBD2 (6 bases). The CDR3 spans 16 residues. Per germline, CDR1 LNHNV and CDR2 YYDKDF (reference sequence). The V gene lost 0 bases and the J gene lost 7 bases, with 16 bases spanning the gap. CDR3 residues: CATSRDTGSSRNEQFF. In nucleotides, the CDR3 is TGTGCCACCAGCAGAGATACCGGGAGTTCCCGTAATGAGCAGTTCTTC.

The CDR3 nucleotides are TGTGCCAGCAGCTCGAGACTAGCGGGAGCTCAAGAGACCCAGTACTTC. As protein: CASSSRLAGAQETQYF. The chain links TRBV11-3 to TRBJ2-5; TRBD2 matches 12 bases. Looked up from germline, CDR1 is SGHNT and CDR2 is YENEEA. The junction had 5 bases not matched to a gene; V was cut back by 4 bases and J by 2 bases. The CDR3 runs to 16 residues. Complete variable domain (other parts from reference TRBV11-3 and TRBJ2-5): EAGVVQSPRYKIIEKKQPVAFWCNPISGHNTLYWYLQNLGQGPELLIRYENEEAVDDSQLPKDRFSAERLKGVDSTLKIQPAELGDSAVYLCASSSRLAGAQETQYFGPGTRLLVL.

The chain carries TRBV9 and TRBJ2-2; D is possibly TRBD2 (7 bases). Trimming cost V 8 bases and J 6 bases, with 20 bases left between them. This CDR3 spans 15 amino acids. Germline V gene data show CDR1 as SGDLS and CDR2 as YYNGEE. CDR3 sequence (DNA): TGTGCCAGTAGGGGGGGGACGGCCCTCTCCGGGGAGCTGTTTTTT. Its translation: CASRGGTALSGELFF.

V gene TRBV15 combines with J gene TRBJ2-1; 9 bases line up with TRBD1. V was pared by 1 base and J by 8 bases, with 9 bases of the junction left unmatched. This CDR3 spans 16 amino acids. Per the germline V gene, CDR1 is LNHNV and CDR2 is YYDKDF (reference sequence). CDR3 coding DNA: TGTGCCACCAGCAGAGCCCCGGGACAGGGAGTACATGAGCAGTTCTTC. Its translation: CATSRAPGQGVHEQFF.

The V and J genes are TRBV10-2 and TRBJ1-5, with 9 bases aligning to TRBD1. The V gene's germline CDR1 is WSHSY and CDR2 SAAADI. J gave up 5 bases and V 4 bases, and 3 bases lay outside the gene matches. This CDR3 is built from 14 residues. The chain's CDR3 is CASSGTGGDQPQHF. DNA for the CDR3: TGCGCCAGCAGTGGTACAGGGGGCGATCAGCCCCAGCATTTT.

The chain uses TRBV28 and TRBJ2-5, with 13 bases lining up with TRBD2. Trimming removed 6 bases from V and 5 bases from J; junction bases left unmatched: 6. From germline, CDR1 is MDHEN and CDR2 SYDVKM. There are 15 residues in the CDR3. The CDR3 is CASRRTSGSPETQYF. DNA of the CDR3: TGTGCCAGCAGGCGGACTAGCGGGAGCCCCGAGACCCAGTACTTC. Full variable domain (missing parts from reference TRBV28 and TRBJ2-5): DVKVTQSSRYLVKRTGEKVFLECVQDMDHENMFWYRQDPGLGLRLIYFSYDVKMKEKGDIPEGYSVSREKKERFSLILESASTNQTSMYLCASRRTSGSPETQYFGPGTRLLVL.

The V call is TRBV3-1 (or the pseudogene TRBV3-2), the J call TRBJ2-2; 11 nucleotides align to TRBD2. Trimming removed 3 bases from V and 7 bases from J; junction bases left unmatched: 16. CDR3 length equals 19 residues. Per the germline V gene, CDR1 is LGHDT and CDR2 is YNNKEL (reference sequence). The CDR3 DNA is TGTGCCAGCAGCCACCGACTAGCGGGGTCGACGCGGAGGGGCGGGGAGCTGTTTTTT. Translation: CASSHRLAGSTRRGGELFF.

V is TRBV19 and J is TRBJ2-7; 8 nucleotides agree with TRBD1. The CDR3 runs 14 residues. The germline CDR1 and CDR2 sequences are LNHDA and SQIVND (reference sequence). V shed 5 bases and J 6 bases; nucleotides not matched to a gene: 9. The CDR3 DNA is TGTGCCAGTAGTCTCCGGACAGGGATGGGCGAGCAGTACTTC. Translating gives CASSLRTGMGEQYF. Supplemented by reference TRBV19 and TRBJ2-7, the full variable domain reads DGGITQSPKYLFRKEGQNVTLSCEQNLNHDAMYWYRQDPGQGLRLIYYSQIVNDFQKGDIAEGYSVSREKKESFPLTVTSAQKNPTAFYLCASSLRTGMGEQYFGPGTRLTVT.